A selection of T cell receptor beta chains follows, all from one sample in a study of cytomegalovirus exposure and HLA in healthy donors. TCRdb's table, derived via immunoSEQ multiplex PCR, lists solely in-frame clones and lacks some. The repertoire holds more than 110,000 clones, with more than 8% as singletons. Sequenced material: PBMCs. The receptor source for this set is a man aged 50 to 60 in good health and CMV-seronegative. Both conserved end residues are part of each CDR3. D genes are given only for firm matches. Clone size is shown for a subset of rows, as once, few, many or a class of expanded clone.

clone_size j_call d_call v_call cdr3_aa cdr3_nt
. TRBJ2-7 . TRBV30 CAHGFSYEQYF TGTGCCCACGGGTTCTCCTACGAGCAGTACTTC
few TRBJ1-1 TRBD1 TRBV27 CASSLGAGGFTEAFF TGTGCCAGCAGTTTAGGCGCAGGGGGATTTACTGAAGCTTTCTTT
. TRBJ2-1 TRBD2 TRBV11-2 CASSSGTSGRAKFF TGTGCCAGCAGCTCCGGGACTAGCGGGAGGGCCAAGTTCTTC
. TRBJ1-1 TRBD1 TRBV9 CASSSPRGTAGGSNTEAFF TGTGCCAGCAGCTCCCCCAGGGGGACGGCAGGGGGGTCGAACACTGAAGCTTTCTTT
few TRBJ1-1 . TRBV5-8 CASSLDQGLSNTEAFF TGTGCCAGCAGCTTGGATCAGGGCCTCTCGAACACTGAAGCTTTCTTT
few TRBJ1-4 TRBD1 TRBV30 CAWGRDSQEKLFF TGTGCCTGGGGCCGGGACAGTCAGGAAAAACTGTTTTTT
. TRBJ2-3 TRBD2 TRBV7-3 CASSPRLAGETRDTQYF TGTGCCAGCAGCCCTAGACTAGCGGGAGAGACAAGGGATACGCAGTATTTT
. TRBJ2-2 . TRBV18 CASSPTGTPKEELFF TGTGCCAGCTCACCTACCGGGACTCCAAAGGAGGAGCTGTTTTTT
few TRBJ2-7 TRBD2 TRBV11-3 CASSFSSGSLYF TGTGCCAGCAGCTTTTCTAGCGGGAGTCTGTACTTC
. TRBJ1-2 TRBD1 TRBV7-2 CASSLGGTGGWRGYTF TGTGCCAGCAGCTTAGGGGGGACAGGGGGTTGGCGTGGCTACACCTTC
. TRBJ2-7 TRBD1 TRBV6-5 CASSKSRGTYEQYF TGTGCCAGCAGTAAGTCCAGGGGGACCTACGAGCAGTACTTC
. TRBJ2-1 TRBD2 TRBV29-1 CSVPREDTLNEQFF TGCAGCGTTCCGCGGGAGGATACGCTGAATGAGCAGTTCTTC
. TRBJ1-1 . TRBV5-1 CASSGATAMNTEAFF TGCGCCAGCAGCGGGGCGACAGCTATGAACACTGAAGCTTTCTTT
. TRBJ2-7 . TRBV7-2 CASSIRDEQYF TGTGCCAGCAGCATTCGGGACGAGCAGTACTTC
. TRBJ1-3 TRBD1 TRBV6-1 CAAGIRRQGVHTIYF TGTGCCGCAGGCATTCGTCGACAGGGAGTGCACACCATATATTTT
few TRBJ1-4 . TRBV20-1 CSARWAEKLFF TGCAGTGCTAGATGGGCTGAAAAACTGTTTTTT
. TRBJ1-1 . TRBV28 CASIEGGAVNTEAFF TGTGCCAGCATCGAAGGGGGGGCCGTAAACACTGAAGCTTTCTTT
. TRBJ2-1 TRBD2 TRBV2 CASKFAGGRNEQFF TGTGCCAGCAAGTTTGCGGGAGGACGGAATGAGCAGTTCTTC
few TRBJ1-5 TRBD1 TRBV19 CASSIGTGANQPQHF TGTGCCAGTAGTATAGGGACAGGGGCCAATCAGCCCCAGCATTTT
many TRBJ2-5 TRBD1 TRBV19 CASRGTGGRETQYF TGTGCCAGTAGAGGGACAGGGGGGAGAGAGACCCAGTACTTC
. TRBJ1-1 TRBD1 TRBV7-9 CASSTEQGGVNTEAFF TGTGCCAGCAGCACAGAGCAGGGGGGAGTGAACACTGAAGCTTTCTTT
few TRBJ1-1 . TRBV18 CASSPPGGPVGNTEAFF TGTGCCAGCTCACCACCGGGAGGGCCCGTGGGGAACACTGAAGCTTTCTTT
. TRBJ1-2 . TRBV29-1 CSVPKDSNYGYTF TGCAGCGTTCCAAAGGACAGTAACTATGGCTACACCTTC
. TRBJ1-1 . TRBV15 CATSRVRIQMNTEAFF TGTGCCACCAGCAGAGTCAGGATTCAGATGAACACTGAAGCTTTCTTT
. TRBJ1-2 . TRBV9 CASSVASLGNYGYTF TGTGCCAGCAGCGTAGCCTCCCTCGGGAACTATGGCTACACCTTC